This passage covers 10 T cell receptor beta chains from one sample sequenced in a study of blood T cell repertoires in COVID-19. Clones were read by immunoSEQ multiplex PCR, and TCRdb kept only the in-frame ones, dropping some. The data contain 110,000 to 150,000 clones, 80% of them singletons. Sequences were obtained from peripheral blood. These receptors were obtained from a man aged 70-80 years who had recovered from COVID-19.

The chain couples TRBV30 to TRBJ2-5; 8 nucleotides agree with TRBD1. CDR3 length: 14 residues. Trimming at V came to 4 bases and at J to 5 bases, leaving 9 bases not matched to a gene. CDR1 and CDR2 (germline): GTSNPN, SVGIG (reference sequence). The CDR3 bases are TGTGCCTGGATGACAGGGGCCTCCGGGGAGACCCAGTACTTC. Amino acid sequence: CAWMTGASGETQYF.

The J gene is TRBJ2-1, the V gene TRBV7-3, with D tentatively TRBD1 (7 bases). Germline V gives CDR1 SGHTA, CDR2 FQGTGA. The germline V and J ends were trimmed by 1 base and 4 bases, with 11 bases remaining between them. The CDR3 covers 15 residues. CDR3 amino acids: CASSLKGAGYNEQFF. The DNA for the CDR3 is TGTGCCAGCAGCTTAAAGGGGGCGGGATACAATGAGCAGTTCTTC.

This rearrangement joins TRBV14 to TRBJ1-2; D is undetermined. CDR1 SGHDN and CDR2 FVKESK come from the germline V gene. The V end was cut by 3 bases, the J end by 4 bases, with 15 bases between. There are 15 residues in the CDR3. The CDR3 region is CASSQGHSPIYGYTF. The CDR3, as DNA: TGTGCCAGCAGCCAGGGTCACAGCCCCATCTATGGCTACACCTTC.

For this clone: A junction boundary mismatches the germline segment, possibly from a read error. DNA for the CDR3: TGTGCCGGCAGTCTGAGCAATGCCTACGAGCAGTACTTC. This translates into CAGSLSNAYEQYF. The V gene is TRBV7-9, the J gene TRBJ2-7; no clear D gene. In germline, CDR1 is SEHNR, CDR2 FQNEAQ (reference sequence). The CDR3 is 13 residues long. The whole variable domain, filled in from reference TRBV7-9 and TRBJ2-7, reads DTGVSQNPRHKITKRGQNVTFRCDPISEHNRLYWYRQTLGQGPEFLTYFQNEAQLEKSRLLSDRFSAERPKGSFSTLEIQRTEQGDSAMYLCAGSLSNAYEQYFGPGTRLTVT.

This chain connects TRBV4-1 to TRBJ2-1, with a weak D call TRBD2 (6 bases). CDR3 size: 17 residues. V shed 0 bases and J shed 4 bases, with 16 bases lying between them. Germline CDR1 and CDR2: MGHRA and YSYEKL. CDR3 loop: CASSQDLGGVGYNEQFF. CDR3 coding DNA: TGCGCCAGCAGCCAAGATCTGGGCGGGGTGGGGTACAATGAGCAGTTCTTC.

This rearrangement joins TRBV11-2 to TRBJ2-7, with 11 bases that match TRBD2. Germline V gene sequence: CDR1 SGHAT, CDR2 FQNNGV. The CDR3 is 14 amino acids. V gave up 1 base and J gave up 6 bases; unmatched junction bases: 2. The CDR3, as DNA: TGTGCCAGCAGCTTAGGTAGCGGGAGGGCCGAGCAGTACTTC. It is translated as CASSLGSGRAEQYF.

This rearrangement joins TRBV10-1 to TRBJ1-2; D gene uncertain. This CDR3 comprises 11 residues. Between the trimmed V and J ends, which lost 7 bases and 4 bases, there was a span of 7 bases. CDR1 WNHNN and CDR2 SYGVQD come from the germline V gene (reference sequence). The DNA for the CDR3 is TGCGCCAGCACCCCGTTCTATGGCTACACCTTC. Its protein product is CASTPFYGYTF.

Details on this clone: This sample includes further DNA sequences coding for the same CDR3. The rearrangement links TRBV10-3 to TRBJ2-1, with 7 bases matching TRBD2. The CDR3 runs to 15 residues. V gave up 2 bases and J gave up 7 bases; unmatched junction bases: 8. Per the germline V gene, CDR1 is ENHRY and CDR2 is SYGVKD. CDR3: CAISEIPGGRNEQFF. DNA of the CDR3: TGTGCCATCAGTGAGATACCGGGAGGACGGAATGAGCAGTTCTTC.

The gene calls are TRBV5-5 and TRBJ2-3; 13 bases are a match to TRBD2. V shed 1 base and J 2 bases; nucleotides not matched to a gene: 10. Germline-derived CDR1 and CDR2 are SGHKS and YYEKEE (reference sequence). The CDR3 is 19 amino acids. The CDR3 DNA reads as TGTGCCAGCAGCTTGTCCGGATGGACTAGCGGGGGTATCACAGATACGCAGTATTTT. As protein: CASSLSGWTSGGITDTQYF.

This chain links TRBV19 with TRBJ1-1; D is ambiguous. V was clipped by 6 bases and J by 0 bases, with 5 bases between them. Germline V gene data show CDR1 as LNHDA and CDR2 as SQIVND (reference sequence). The CDR3 totals 12 residues. CDR3 in amino acids: CASRSMNTEAFF. CDR3 sequence (DNA): TGTGCCAGTAGGTCCATGAACACTGAAGCTTTCTTT.